This TCR beta chain was retrieved from a study of tumor-infiltrating lymphocytes in glioblastoma multiforme. Findings and limits, study-wide: Only one glioblastoma patient had TCR and mutation analysis. Detected clone frequencies may not reflect cell counts, being RNA-based.

Multiple V-beta primers and a C-beta primer amplified TCRB from RNA. In TCRdb, the multiplex PCR reads were re-called with MiXCR into one record per CDR3 protein. The data show just under 9,500 distinct CDR3 sequences, with 74% seen just once and roughly 76% held by the top ten. V dropped 7 bases and J dropped 4 bases, with 26 bases sitting between them. The CDR3 extends over 16 amino acids. Germline values: CDR1 DFQATT, CDR2 SNEGSKA (reference sequence). This clonotype has at least ten counts. Its antigen remains unidentified. The sequence came from a male donor with glioblastoma. The V gene is TRBV20-1, the J gene TRBJ2-7; D is tentatively TRBD1 or TRBD2 (7 bases each). Sequencing was carried out using brain tumor tissue. CDR3 in amino acids: CSVINPGGGGQYEQYF. The CDR3 DNA sequence: TGCAGTGTCATAAACCCAGGGGGAGGGGGGCAGTACGAGCAGTACTTC.